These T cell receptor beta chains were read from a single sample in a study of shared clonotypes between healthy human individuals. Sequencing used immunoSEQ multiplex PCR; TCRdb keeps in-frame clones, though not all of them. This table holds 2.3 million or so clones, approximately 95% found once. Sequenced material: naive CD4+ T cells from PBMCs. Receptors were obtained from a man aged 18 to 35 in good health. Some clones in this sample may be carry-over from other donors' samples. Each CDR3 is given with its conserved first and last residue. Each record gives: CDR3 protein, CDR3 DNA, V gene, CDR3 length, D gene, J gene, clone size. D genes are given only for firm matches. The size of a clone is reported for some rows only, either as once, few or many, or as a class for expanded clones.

CDR3 protein: CASTVGQGVGNEQFF; CDR3 DNA: TGTGCCAGCACCGTGGGACAGGGGGTGGGGAATGAGCAGTTCTTC; V gene: TRBV28; CDR3 length: 15; D gene: TRBD1; J gene: TRBJ2-1; clone size: NA
CDR3 protein: CASSEGLAGFNGELFF; CDR3 DNA: TGTGCCAGCAGTGAGGGACTAGCGGGATTCAACGGGGAGCTGTTTTTT; V gene: TRBV6-4; CDR3 length: 16; D gene: TRBD2; J gene: TRBJ2-2; clone size: NA
CDR3 protein: CASSLLLGTGRENIQYF; CDR3 DNA: TGCGCCAGCAGCCTTCTACTTGGGACAGGGAGGGAAAACATTCAGTACTTC; V gene: TRBV5-1; CDR3 length: 17; D gene: TRBD1; J gene: TRBJ2-4; clone size: NA
CDR3 protein: CASSEALQGKFSGANVLTF; CDR3 DNA: TGTGCCAGCAGTGAAGCGCTTCAGGGGAAGTTCTCTGGGGCCAACGTCCTGACTTTC; V gene: TRBV2; CDR3 length: 19; D gene: NA; J gene: TRBJ2-6; clone size: NA
CDR3 protein: CASSVHSSEGYEQYF; CDR3 DNA: TGTGCCAGCAGCGTACACTCCTCCGAGGGGTACGAGCAGTACTTC; V gene: TRBV9; CDR3 length: 15; D gene: NA; J gene: TRBJ2-7; clone size: NA
CDR3 protein: CASRRSVETEQYF; CDR3 DNA: TGTGCCAGCAGACGCTCCGTGGAGACCGAGCAGTACTTC; V gene: TRBV6-5; CDR3 length: 13; D gene: NA; J gene: TRBJ2-7; clone size: NA
CDR3 protein: CASSSPAISGETQYF; CDR3 DNA: TGTGCCAGCAGCTCCCCCGCCATTAGTGGAGAGACCCAGTACTTC; V gene: TRBV7-7; CDR3 length: 15; D gene: NA; J gene: TRBJ2-5; clone size: NA
CDR3 protein: CASSLGRTTDTQYF; CDR3 DNA: TGTGCCAGCAGCTTAGGCAGGACCACAGATACGCAGTATTTT; V gene: TRBV7-3; CDR3 length: 14; D gene: NA; J gene: TRBJ2-3; clone size: NA
CDR3 protein: CASTGQQNTEAFF; CDR3 DNA: TGTGCCAGCACCGGACAGCAGAACACTGAAGCTTTCTTT; V gene: TRBV6-1; CDR3 length: 13; D gene: NA; J gene: TRBJ1-1; clone size: NA
CDR3 protein: CASSLAGTATDTQYF; CDR3 DNA: TGCGCCAGCAGCTTGGCCGGGACAGCCACAGATACGCAGTATTTT; V gene: TRBV5-1; CDR3 length: 15; D gene: TRBD1; J gene: TRBJ2-3; clone size: NA
CDR3 protein: CASSLRSGSQETQYF; CDR3 DNA: TGTGCCAGCAGCTTGCGGTCCGGGAGCCAAGAGACCCAGTACTTC; V gene: TRBV5-4; CDR3 length: 15; D gene: NA; J gene: TRBJ2-5; clone size: NA
CDR3 protein: CASSGVAGANVLTF; CDR3 DNA: TGTGCCAGCAGCGGGGTTGCTGGGGCCAACGTCCTGACTTTC; V gene: TRBV2; CDR3 length: 14; D gene: NA; J gene: TRBJ2-6; clone size: NA
CDR3 protein: CASSLDNQETQYF; CDR3 DNA: TGTGCCAGCAGCTTAGACAACCAAGAGACCCAGTACTTC; V gene: TRBV7-9; CDR3 length: 13; D gene: NA; J gene: TRBJ2-5; clone size: NA
CDR3 protein: CASSIRVLGPTEAFF; CDR3 DNA: TGTGCCAGTAGTATCAGGGTTCTAGGGCCCACTGAAGCTTTCTTT; V gene: TRBV19; CDR3 length: 15; D gene: NA; J gene: TRBJ1-1; clone size: NA
CDR3 protein: CASSPRGQEAQYF; CDR3 DNA: TGTGCCAGCTCACCCCGGGGGCAAGAGGCCCAGTACTTC; V gene: TRBV18; CDR3 length: 13; D gene: NA; J gene: TRBJ2-5; clone size: NA
CDR3 protein: CASSLVGALDLANTEAFF; CDR3 DNA: TGTGCCAGCAGCTTAGTGGGGGCTTTGGATTTAGCGAACACTGAAGCTTTCTTT; V gene: TRBV7-8; CDR3 length: 18; D gene: NA; J gene: TRBJ1-1; clone size: NA
CDR3 protein: CAISDSPPYEQYF; CDR3 DNA: TGTGCCATCAGTGACTCACCTCCCTACGAGCAGTACTTC; V gene: TRBV10-3; CDR3 length: 13; D gene: NA; J gene: TRBJ2-7; clone size: NA
CDR3 protein: CASSFGGREIRSIQYF; CDR3 DNA: TGTGCCAGCAGTTTCGGGGGGCGGGAAATTAGGTCCATTCAGTACTTC; V gene: TRBV6-6; CDR3 length: 16; D gene: NA; J gene: TRBJ2-4; clone size: NA
CDR3 protein: CASPRAVQETQYF; CDR3 DNA: TGTGCCAGCCCACGCGCAGTACAAGAGACCCAGTACTTC; V gene: TRBV21-1; CDR3 length: 13; D gene: NA; J gene: TRBJ2-5; clone size: NA
CDR3 protein: CASKPPGQGAGNEQFF; CDR3 DNA: TGTGCCAGCAAACCTCCGGGACAGGGGGCTGGCAATGAGCAGTTCTTC; V gene: TRBV27; CDR3 length: 16; D gene: TRBD1; J gene: TRBJ2-1; clone size: once
CDR3 protein: CASSPFRGYEQYF; CDR3 DNA: TGTGCCAGCAGTCCCTTCAGGGGCTACGAGCAGTACTTC; V gene: TRBV27; CDR3 length: 13; D gene: NA; J gene: TRBJ2-7; clone size: NA
CDR3 protein: CASSLGGGHSETQYF; CDR3 DNA: TGTGCCAGCAGCTTAGGTGGGGGGCATAGTGAGACCCAGTACTTC; V gene: TRBV11-2; CDR3 length: 15; D gene: NA; J gene: TRBJ2-5; clone size: NA
CDR3 protein: CASSERGGSYNSPLHF; CDR3 DNA: TGTGCCAGCAGCGAAAGGGGCGGGTCCTATAATTCACCCCTCCACTTT; V gene: TRBV7-3; CDR3 length: 16; D gene: NA; J gene: TRBJ1-6; clone size: NA
CDR3 protein: CASSLASGPLEQYF; CDR3 DNA: TGTGCCAGCAGTTTAGCATCAGGACCTTTGGAGCAGTACTTC; V gene: TRBV28; CDR3 length: 14; D gene: NA; J gene: TRBJ2-7; clone size: NA
CDR3 protein: CASSVRSGVNTGELFF; CDR3 DNA: TGTGCCAGCAGCGTACGATCCGGGGTCAACACCGGGGAGCTGTTTTTT; V gene: TRBV9; CDR3 length: 16; D gene: NA; J gene: TRBJ2-2; clone size: NA
CDR3 protein: CASSPPGGDQYF; CDR3 DNA: TGTGCCAGCTCACCACCGGGCGGGGACCAGTACTTC; V gene: TRBV18; CDR3 length: 12; D gene: NA; J gene: TRBJ2-7; clone size: once
CDR3 protein: CASSLDLAGATDTQYF; CDR3 DNA: TGTGCCAGCAGCTTAGATCTAGCGGGAGCCACAGATACGCAGTATTTT; V gene: TRBV11-2; CDR3 length: 16; D gene: TRBD2; J gene: TRBJ2-3; clone size: NA
CDR3 protein: CSVPWGREQYF; CDR3 DNA: TGCAGCGTGCCCTGGGGTCGCGAGCAGTACTTC; V gene: TRBV29-1; CDR3 length: 11; D gene: NA; J gene: TRBJ2-7; clone size: once
CDR3 protein: CSVGWAARETQYF; CDR3 DNA: TGCAGCGTTGGTTGGGCAGCTCGAGAGACCCAGTACTTC; V gene: TRBV29-1; CDR3 length: 13; D gene: NA; J gene: TRBJ2-5; clone size: NA
CDR3 protein: CASSAKQGKNTEAFF; CDR3 DNA: TGTGCCAGCAGCGCAAAACAGGGGAAGAACACTGAAGCTTTCTTT; V gene: TRBV5-4; CDR3 length: 15; D gene: TRBD1; J gene: TRBJ1-1; clone size: NA
CDR3 protein: CASSPTTLAVGGYEQYF; CDR3 DNA: TGTGCCAGCAGCCCAACGACCCTAGCGGTTGGGGGCTACGAGCAGTACTTC; V gene: TRBV27; CDR3 length: 17; D gene: TRBD2; J gene: TRBJ2-7; clone size: NA
CDR3 protein: CASSVASRRGSTDTQYF; CDR3 DNA: TGTGCCAGCAGCGTAGCTTCGAGACGGGGTAGCACAGATACGCAGTATTTT; V gene: TRBV9; CDR3 length: 17; D gene: NA; J gene: TRBJ2-3; clone size: NA
CDR3 protein: CASRNRNNQPQHF; CDR3 DNA: TGTGCCAGCAGGAACCGGAATAATCAGCCCCAGCATTTT; V gene: TRBV28; CDR3 length: 13; D gene: NA; J gene: TRBJ1-5; clone size: NA
CDR3 protein: CASSLQANTEAFF; CDR3 DNA: TGTGCCAGCAGCTTGCAGGCTAACACTGAAGCTTTCTTT; V gene: TRBV11-2; CDR3 length: 13; D gene: NA; J gene: TRBJ1-1; clone size: NA
CDR3 protein: CASSLASGPYEQYF; CDR3 DNA: TGCGCCAGCAGCTTGGCTAGCGGCCCCTACGAGCAGTACTTC; V gene: TRBV5-1; CDR3 length: 14; D gene: TRBD2; J gene: TRBJ2-7; clone size: NA
CDR3 protein: CASRTSGARYGYTF; CDR3 DNA: TGTGCCAGCAGGACGTCTGGGGCCCGGTATGGCTACACCTTC; V gene: TRBV28; CDR3 length: 14; D gene: NA; J gene: TRBJ1-2; clone size: NA
CDR3 protein: CASSPRLLDSLEKLFF; CDR3 DNA: TGTGCCAGCTCACCGCGTCTTTTGGACAGCCTTGAAAAACTGTTTTTT; V gene: TRBV18; CDR3 length: 16; D gene: NA; J gene: TRBJ1-4; clone size: NA
CDR3 protein: CASSLAGGHYTQYF; CDR3 DNA: TGTGCCAGCAGTTTAGCGGGAGGGCACTATACGCAGTATTTT; V gene: TRBV28; CDR3 length: 14; D gene: TRBD2; J gene: TRBJ2-3; clone size: NA
CDR3 protein: CASSDFFQRGNTDTQYF; CDR3 DNA: TGTGCCAGCAGTGATTTCTTCCAGCGGGGGAACACAGATACGCAGTATTTT; V gene: TRBV6-4; CDR3 length: 17; D gene: TRBD2; J gene: TRBJ2-3; clone size: NA
CDR3 protein: CASISQRVNTEAFF; CDR3 DNA: TGTGCCAGCATTTCACAGAGAGTGAACACTGAAGCTTTCTTT; V gene: TRBV2; CDR3 length: 14; D gene: NA; J gene: TRBJ1-1; clone size: few
CDR3 protein: CASSEKRRGYTQYF; CDR3 DNA: TGTGCCAGCAGTGAAAAGAGGAGGGGCTATACGCAGTATTTT; V gene: TRBV6-1; CDR3 length: 14; D gene: NA; J gene: TRBJ2-3; clone size: once
CDR3 protein: CASPKVGGAYNEQFF; CDR3 DNA: TGTGCCAGCCCGAAAGTGGGGGGGGCCTACAATGAGCAGTTCTTC; V gene: TRBV25-1; CDR3 length: 15; D gene: TRBD2; J gene: TRBJ2-1; clone size: once
CDR3 protein: CASSGTGANEKLFF; CDR3 DNA: TGTGCCAGCAGTGGGACAGGGGCTAATGAAAAACTGTTTTTT; V gene: TRBV28; CDR3 length: 14; D gene: TRBD1; J gene: TRBJ1-4; clone size: NA
CDR3 protein: CASSSAGSPYEQYF; CDR3 DNA: TGTGCCAGCAGCTCAGCGGGATCCCCCTACGAGCAGTACTTC; V gene: TRBV11-3; CDR3 length: 14; D gene: TRBD2; J gene: TRBJ2-7; clone size: NA
CDR3 protein: CAWSLGNYGYTF; CDR3 DNA: TGTGCCTGGAGTTTGGGGAACTATGGCTACACCTTC; V gene: TRBV30; CDR3 length: 12; D gene: NA; J gene: TRBJ1-2; clone size: NA
CDR3 protein: CASSLRGGLLAEAFF; CDR3 DNA: TGTGCCAGCAGTTTACGAGGGGGGCTCTTGGCTGAAGCTTTCTTT; V gene: TRBV28; CDR3 length: 15; D gene: NA; J gene: TRBJ1-1; clone size: NA
CDR3 protein: CASSLAEGPASETQYF; CDR3 DNA: TGTGCCAGCAGCTTAGCGGAGGGACCGGCATCCGAGACCCAGTACTTC; V gene: TRBV7-6; CDR3 length: 16; D gene: NA; J gene: TRBJ2-5; clone size: NA
CDR3 protein: CASSLGQGVTYNEQFF; CDR3 DNA: TGCGCCAGCAGCCTGGGACAGGGAGTGACCTACAATGAGCAGTTCTTC; V gene: TRBV5-1; CDR3 length: 16; D gene: TRBD1; J gene: TRBJ2-1; clone size: NA
CDR3 protein: CASSSLPGAIEDTQYF; CDR3 DNA: TGTGCCAGCAGCTCACTACCGGGGGCGATTGAAGATACGCAGTATTTT; V gene: TRBV5-4; CDR3 length: 16; D gene: NA; J gene: TRBJ2-3; clone size: NA